This TCR beta chain appears in the sequencing data of a study of blood T cells in healthy people across ages (dated by TCRdb to 2013 to 2016). About the investigation overall: In model experiments, template switching captured about one uniquely barcoded TCR beta cDNA molecule for every two T cells. Age-related changes in TCR beta repertoire diversity were measured in the study by deep sequencing normalized with unique cDNA molecular identifiers. The donors were split into four age groups: young (average approximately 16 years), middle-aged (around 40), aged (62) and long-lived (under 85). Two additional independent replicas of 1 million unique cDNA reads from the same blood draw were analyzed for two donors (one aged 18 to 30 and one aged 80 or older).

The CDR3 measures 13 amino acids from cysteine to phenylalanine. The only DNA kept is the CDR3, 39 bases in frame from the first base. What the authors observed across the whole study: Because profiling used bulk unsorted PBMCs, naive and antigen-experienced compartments could not be compared conclusively. Compared with the aged group, more naive CD4+ T cells, fewer expanded clones and increased TCR diversity were shown by the long-lived group, suggesting age selection. Estimates of total diversity based on one million sequenced T cells were regarded as lower bounds and as underestimates. The percentage of naive T cells measured by flow cytometry correlated strongly with observed TCR beta diversity. Because the CMV infection status of the donors was unknown, age-related changes in expanded clonotypes may potentially have been confounded. As age increased, observed TCR beta diversity per million T cells dropped in a roughly linear way, and a significant reduction was already evident by age 40.

This clonotype has just a few counts. Its antigen specificity is not known. A read error may account for a junction end that differs from germline. Donors were 39 systemically healthy Caucasian individuals from Russia aged roughly 6 to 95 years. Roughly 9.5 milliliters of peripheral blood were drawn from each donor into EDTA-treated Vacutainer tubes. Ficoll-Paque density-gradient centrifugation was used to isolate PBMCs, with at least 7 million per sample. Total RNA, at least 6 micrograms per sample, was extracted from PBMCs with Trizol reagent. Naive CD45RAhigh/CD27high T cell percentages were measured by flow cytometry on a PBMC aliquot from every donor. Library generation was performed with 5' RACE. Sequencing used an Illumina HiSeq 2500. The second PCR ran for roughly 7 to 12 cycles and used a J-beta primer mix along with a sample-barcoded 5' primer. A template-switch 5' adaptor carrying 12 random nucleotides introduced a unique molecular identifier onto each TCR beta cDNA molecule. Each sample yielded at least 3 million CDR3-containing paired-end reads. The Mint cDNA synthesis kit, primed by a TRBC-specific oligonucleotide, was used to synthesize first-strand cDNA from all RNA. Following uracil-DNA glycosylase treatment, a first 18-cycle PCR with universal primers M1SS and BC2_uni_R was performed on all cDNA. Per the authors' processing: Normalization of each sample was performed by random selection of 1 million high-quality reads, each carrying a distinct molecular identifier. Reads sharing molecular identifiers were discarded rather than binned into consensus sequences. MiTCR, run with a Q25 quality threshold and the strictest error-elimination algorithm, handled CDR3 identification, clonotype clustering and error correction. A nonparametric unseen species model with Euler transformation was used to estimate a lower bound on total TCR beta diversity. Starting from the raw public reads, TCRdb applied fastp trimming at Q25, assembled clones with MiXCR and retained in-frame beta chains. Rows are combined by CDR3 protein, so each entry shows the most common genes and DNA. Here the V and J calls rest on TCRdb's processing, not on the authors' analysis. The sample table contains more than 600,000 distinct CDR3 sequences; only one count was recorded for around 25% of them. Roughly 9% of the sample lies in the top ten.

This same sample was also part of a study on T cells of mothers and their children. That second report states: Nine systemically healthy Caucasian individuals served as donors, namely three mothers together with their six children. cDNA synthesis consumed the entire amount of extracted RNA, loaded at around 1.5 ug RNA in each 15 ul reaction. Sample barcodes and 2-4 random nucleotides were added via the M1S primer in the second PCR. Each mother yielded over 8 million TCR beta CDR3 reads and each child about 3 million reads. Thymic selection similarly shapes TCR recombination output in related and unrelated pairs, with minor effect from inherited differences. Normalized repertoire overlap was always found to be slightly, but never significantly, higher in related mother-child pairs than in unrelated mother-child pairs. No persistent microchimeric T cell clones were detected, at a sensitivity of around 100 clones per million clonotypes. Deep NGS was used in the study to compare the TCR beta repertoires of mothers and children and to look for features that separate related mother-child pairs from unrelated individuals. The mean age was roughly 36 +/- 4 years for the mothers and approximately 11 +/- 4 years for the children. After adapters were ligated using NEBNext reagents, the libraries underwent 100+100 nt paired-end sequencing on an Illumina HiSeq 2000. Mother and child libraries were prepared a month apart and sequenced in separate runs to prevent cross-contamination. For each donor, between roughly 500,000 and 2,200,000 distinct TCR beta clonotypes were identified. Naive TCR beta clonotypes were estimated from low-frequency clonotypes matched to each donor's FACS-determined naive share, without sorting.

The source material was blood. The sequence joins TRBV12-3 or TRBV12-4 to TRBJ2-5; the D gene is perhaps TRBD1, from 6 matching bases. The end of the DNA aligns better with TRBJ2-1, so the J call may be wrong. The receptor was isolated from a boy aged 5-17 years in good health. Read as DNA, the sequence is TGTGCCAGCAGTTTAGACAGGGAAAATGAACAGTTCTTC. This is translated as CASSLDRENEQFF.